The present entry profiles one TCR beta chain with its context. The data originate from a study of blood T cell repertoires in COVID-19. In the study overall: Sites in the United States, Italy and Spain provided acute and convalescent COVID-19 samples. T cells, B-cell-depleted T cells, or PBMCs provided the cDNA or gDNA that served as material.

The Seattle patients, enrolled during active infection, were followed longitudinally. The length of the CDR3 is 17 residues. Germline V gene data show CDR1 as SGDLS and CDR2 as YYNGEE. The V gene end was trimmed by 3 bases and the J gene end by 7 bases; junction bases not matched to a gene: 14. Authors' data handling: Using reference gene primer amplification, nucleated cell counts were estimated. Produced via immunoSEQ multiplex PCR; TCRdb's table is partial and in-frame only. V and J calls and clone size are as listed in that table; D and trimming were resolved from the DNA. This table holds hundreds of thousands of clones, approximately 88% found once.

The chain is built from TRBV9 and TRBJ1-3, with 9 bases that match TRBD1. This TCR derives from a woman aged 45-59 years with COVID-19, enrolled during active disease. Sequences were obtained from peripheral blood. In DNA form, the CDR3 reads TGTGCCAGCAGCGAGACGGCCGGGACAGGGACGGGGAACACCATATATTTT. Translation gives CASSETAGTGTGNTIYF.